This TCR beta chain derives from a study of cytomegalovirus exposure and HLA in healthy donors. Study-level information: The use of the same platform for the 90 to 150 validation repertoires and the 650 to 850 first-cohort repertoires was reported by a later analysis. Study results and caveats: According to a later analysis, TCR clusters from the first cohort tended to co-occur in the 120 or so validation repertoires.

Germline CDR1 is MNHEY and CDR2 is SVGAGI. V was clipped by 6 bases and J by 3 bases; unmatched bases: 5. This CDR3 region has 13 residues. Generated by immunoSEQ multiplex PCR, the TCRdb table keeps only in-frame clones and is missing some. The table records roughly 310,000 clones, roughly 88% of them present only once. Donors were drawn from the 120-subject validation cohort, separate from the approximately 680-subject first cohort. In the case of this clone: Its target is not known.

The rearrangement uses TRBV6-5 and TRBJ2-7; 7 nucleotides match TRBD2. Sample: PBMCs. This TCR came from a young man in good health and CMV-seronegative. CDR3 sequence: CASSRSGGYEQYF. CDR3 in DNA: TGTGCCAGCAGCCGTTCGGGGGGCTACGAGCAGTACTTC.